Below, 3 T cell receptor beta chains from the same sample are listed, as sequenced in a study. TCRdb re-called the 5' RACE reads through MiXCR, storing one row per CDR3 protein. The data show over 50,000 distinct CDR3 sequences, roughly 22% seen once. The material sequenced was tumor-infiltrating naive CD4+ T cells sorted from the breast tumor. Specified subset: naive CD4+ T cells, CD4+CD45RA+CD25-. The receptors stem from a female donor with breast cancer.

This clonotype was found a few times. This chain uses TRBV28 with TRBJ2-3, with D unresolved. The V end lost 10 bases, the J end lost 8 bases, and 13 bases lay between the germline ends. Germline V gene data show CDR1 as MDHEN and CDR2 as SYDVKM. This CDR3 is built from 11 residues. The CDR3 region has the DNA TGTGCCATCTTCCGAGGAAGTACGCAGTATTTT. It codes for CAIFRGSTQYF.

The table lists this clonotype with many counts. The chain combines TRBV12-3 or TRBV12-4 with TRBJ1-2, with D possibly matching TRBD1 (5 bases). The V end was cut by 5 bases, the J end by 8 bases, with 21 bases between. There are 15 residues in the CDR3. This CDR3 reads CASSTQTGITSGYTF. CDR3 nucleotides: TGTGCCAGCAGTACCCAAACAGGAATCACTAGCGGCTACACCTTC.

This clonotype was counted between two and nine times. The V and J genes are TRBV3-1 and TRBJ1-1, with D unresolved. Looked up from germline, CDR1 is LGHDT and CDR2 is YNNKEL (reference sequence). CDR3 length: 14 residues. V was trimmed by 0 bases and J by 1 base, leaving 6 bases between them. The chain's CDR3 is CASSQDGSNTEAFF. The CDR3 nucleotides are TGTGCCAGCAGCCAAGACGGATCGAACACTGAAGCTTTCTTT.